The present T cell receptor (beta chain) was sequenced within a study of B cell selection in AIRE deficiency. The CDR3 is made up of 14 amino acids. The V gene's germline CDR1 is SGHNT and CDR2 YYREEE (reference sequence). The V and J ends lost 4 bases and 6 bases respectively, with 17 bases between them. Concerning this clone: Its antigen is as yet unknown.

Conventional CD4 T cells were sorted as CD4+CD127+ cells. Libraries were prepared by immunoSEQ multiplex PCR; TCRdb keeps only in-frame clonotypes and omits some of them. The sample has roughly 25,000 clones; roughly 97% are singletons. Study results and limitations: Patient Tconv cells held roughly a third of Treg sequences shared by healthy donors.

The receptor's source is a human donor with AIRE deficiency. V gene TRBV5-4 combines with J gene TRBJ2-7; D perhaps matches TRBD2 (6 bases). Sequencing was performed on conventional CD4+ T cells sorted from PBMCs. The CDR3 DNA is TGTGCCAGCAGCCTTCCCGGAGGGTACGGCGAGCAGTACTTC. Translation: CASSLPGGYGEQYF.